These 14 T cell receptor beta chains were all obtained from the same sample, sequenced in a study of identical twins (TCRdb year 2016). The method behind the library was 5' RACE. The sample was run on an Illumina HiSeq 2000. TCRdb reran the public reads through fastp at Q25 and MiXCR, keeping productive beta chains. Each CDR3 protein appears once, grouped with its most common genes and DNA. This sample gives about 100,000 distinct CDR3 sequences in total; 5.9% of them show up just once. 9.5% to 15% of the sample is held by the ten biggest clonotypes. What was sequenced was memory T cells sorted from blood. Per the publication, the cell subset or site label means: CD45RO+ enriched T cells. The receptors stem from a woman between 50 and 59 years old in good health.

In DNA form, the CDR3 reads TGTGCCAGCAGCCAAGATCGAAGTTCGCTCCCGGGCCTGAGCTCCTACGAGCAGTACTTC. It yields the protein CASSQDRSSLPGLSSYEQYF. V usage is TRBV3-1 and J usage is TRBJ2-7; D is undetermined. V shed 0 bases and J shed 0 bases, with 24 bases lying between them. Germline V CDR1 and CDR2: LGHDT, YNNKEL (reference sequence). The CDR3 runs to 20 residues.

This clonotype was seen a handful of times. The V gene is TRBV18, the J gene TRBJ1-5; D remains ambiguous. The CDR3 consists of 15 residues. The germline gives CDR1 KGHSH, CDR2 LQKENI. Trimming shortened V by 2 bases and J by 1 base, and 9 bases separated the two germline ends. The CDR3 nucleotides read TGTGCCAGCTCACCAGAAGCGGGGAGCAATCAGCCCCAGCATTTT. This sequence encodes CASSPEAGSNQPQHF.

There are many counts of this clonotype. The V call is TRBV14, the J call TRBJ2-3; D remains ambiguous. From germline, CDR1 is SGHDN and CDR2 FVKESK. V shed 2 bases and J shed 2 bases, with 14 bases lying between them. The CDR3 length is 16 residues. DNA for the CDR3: TGTGCCAGCAGCCAAAACAGCATTCGAGACACAGATACGCAGTATTTT. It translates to CASSQNSIRDTDTQYF.

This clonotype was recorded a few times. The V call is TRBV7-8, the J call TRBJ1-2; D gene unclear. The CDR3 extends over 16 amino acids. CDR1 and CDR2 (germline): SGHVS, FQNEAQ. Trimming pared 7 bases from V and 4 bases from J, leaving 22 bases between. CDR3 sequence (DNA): TGTGCCAGCACCCTGGAGTTTGGCGGGGTTTCCTATGGCTACACCTTC. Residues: CASTLEFGGVSYGYTF. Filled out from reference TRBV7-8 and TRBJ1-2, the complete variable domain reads GAGVSQSPRYKVAKRGQDVALRCDPISGHVSLFWYQQALGQGPEFLTYFQNEAQLDKSGLPSDRFFAERPEGSVSTLKIQRTQQEDSAVYLCASTLEFGGVSYGYTFGSGTRLTVV.

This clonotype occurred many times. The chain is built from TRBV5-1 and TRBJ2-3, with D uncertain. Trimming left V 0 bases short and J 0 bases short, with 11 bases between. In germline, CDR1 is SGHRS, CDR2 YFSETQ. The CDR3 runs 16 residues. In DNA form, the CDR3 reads TGCGCCAGCAGCTTGGACTGGGCGCCTAGCACAGATACGCAGTATTTT. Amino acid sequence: CASSLDWAPSTDTQYF.

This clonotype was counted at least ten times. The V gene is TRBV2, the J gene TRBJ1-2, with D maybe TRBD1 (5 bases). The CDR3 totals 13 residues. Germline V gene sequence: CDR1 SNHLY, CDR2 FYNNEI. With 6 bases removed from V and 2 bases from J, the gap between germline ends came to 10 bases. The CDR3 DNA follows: TGTGCCAGCAGAGAGACAGAGAACTATGGCTACACCTTC. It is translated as CASRETENYGYTF.

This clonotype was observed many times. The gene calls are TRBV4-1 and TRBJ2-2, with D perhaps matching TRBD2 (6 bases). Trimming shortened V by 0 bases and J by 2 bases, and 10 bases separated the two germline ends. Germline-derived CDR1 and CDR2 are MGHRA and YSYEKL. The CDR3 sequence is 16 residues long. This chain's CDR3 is CASSQEGGVNTGELFF. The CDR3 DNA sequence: TGCGCCAGCAGCCAAGAAGGAGGGGTAAACACCGGGGAGCTGTTTTTT.

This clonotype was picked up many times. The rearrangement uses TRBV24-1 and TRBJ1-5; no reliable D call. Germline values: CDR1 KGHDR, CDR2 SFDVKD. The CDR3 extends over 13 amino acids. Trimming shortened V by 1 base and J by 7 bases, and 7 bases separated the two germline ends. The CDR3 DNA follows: TGTGCCACCAGTGATTTCAAGGGCCAGCCCCAGCATTTT. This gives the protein CATSDFKGQPQHF.

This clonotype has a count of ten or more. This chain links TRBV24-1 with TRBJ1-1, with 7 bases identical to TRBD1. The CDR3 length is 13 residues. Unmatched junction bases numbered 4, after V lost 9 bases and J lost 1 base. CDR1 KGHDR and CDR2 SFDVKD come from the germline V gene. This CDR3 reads CATAGTANTEAFF. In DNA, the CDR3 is TGTGCCACCGCCGGGACAGCGAACACTGAAGCTTTCTTT.

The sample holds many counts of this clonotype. The CDR3 sequence is CASSSGRRERGNEQFF. CDR3 nucleotide sequence: TGTGCCAGCAGTTCCGGGCGGCGGGAGAGGGGCAATGAGCAGTTCTTC. V gene TRBV6-5 combines with J gene TRBJ2-1; 7 nucleotides match TRBD2. The CDR3 runs 16 residues. In germline, CDR1 is MNHEY, CDR2 SVGAGI. J gave up 6 bases and V 4 bases, and 12 bases lay outside the gene matches.

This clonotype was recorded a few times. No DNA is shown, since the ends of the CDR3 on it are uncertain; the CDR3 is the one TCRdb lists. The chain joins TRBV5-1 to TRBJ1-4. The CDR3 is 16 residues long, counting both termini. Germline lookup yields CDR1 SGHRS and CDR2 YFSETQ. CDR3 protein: CASSSRTGIFEKLFFF.

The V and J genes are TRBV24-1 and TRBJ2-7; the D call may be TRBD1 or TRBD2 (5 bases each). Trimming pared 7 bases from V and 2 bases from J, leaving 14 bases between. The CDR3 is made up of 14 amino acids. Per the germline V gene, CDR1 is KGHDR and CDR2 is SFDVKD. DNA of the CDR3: TGTGCCACCAGCTCGGGGCCTTCTCCCTACGAGCAGTACTTC. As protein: CATSSGPSPYEQYF.

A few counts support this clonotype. The CDR3 DNA reads as TGTGCCACCAGCAGAGAGGGACAAATTGTGGCCAATGAGCAGTTCTTC. This gives the protein CATSREGQIVANEQFF. V usage is TRBV15 and J usage is TRBJ2-1, with a tentative D call TRBD1 (6 bases). Germline CDR1 is LNHNV and CDR2 is YYDKDF (reference sequence). This CDR3 region has 16 residues. The V and J ends lost 0 bases and 6 bases respectively, with 15 bases between them.

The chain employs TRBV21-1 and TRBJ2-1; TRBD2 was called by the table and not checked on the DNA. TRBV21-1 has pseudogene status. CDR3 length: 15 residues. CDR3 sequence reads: CASSISGGRYNEQFF. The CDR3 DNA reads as TGTGCCAGCAGCATATCGGGCGGGAGGTACAATGAGCAGTTCTTC.